The 3 T cell receptor beta chains in this list originate from one sample, sequenced in a study of blood T cell repertoires in COVID-19. Clones were sequenced by immunoSEQ multiplex PCR, and TCRdb holds only the in-frame ones, with some missing. The profile shows some 330,000 clones, nearly 90% of them singletons. The sample was peripheral blood. The receptor set was obtained from a young woman with COVID-19, enrolled during active disease.

This clone was counted only a few times. The genes are TRBV21-1 and TRBJ2-7; TRBD1, the D gene given by the table, was not confirmed from the DNA. TRBV21-1 is a known pseudogene. The length of the CDR3 is 18 residues. DNA for the CDR3: TGTGCCAGCAGCGCGACGGGACAGAATGCTTTTAGCTCCTACGAGCAGTACTTC. This gives the protein CASSATGQNAFSSYEQYF.

This clone was seen only once. The V and J genes are TRBV6-1 and TRBJ2-7; 7 positions agree with TRBD1. CDR3 length: 18 residues. V lost 2 bases, J lost 2 bases, and 15 bases stayed unmatched. Germline loops: CDR1 MNHNS, CDR2 SASEGT. CDR3 in amino acids: CASSEQMFKDRITYEQYF. The CDR3 DNA reads as TGTGCCAGCAGTGAACAAATGTTCAAGGACAGGATAACCTACGAGCAGTACTTC.

The genes are TRBV5-8 and TRBJ1-5, with 9 bases aligning to TRBD1. Per the germline V gene, CDR1 is SGHTS and CDR2 is YDEGEE. The CDR3 loop spans 15 amino acids. V lost 0 bases to trimming and J lost 4 bases; unmatched junction nucleotides: 2. The CDR3 sequence is CASSLGDRVNQPQHF. CDR3 DNA: TGTGCCAGCAGCTTGGGGGACAGGGTGAATCAGCCCCAGCATTTT. The full variable domain, in which reference TRBV5-8 and TRBJ1-5 provide the parts outside the CDR3, is EAGVTQSPTHLIKTRGQQATLRCSPISGHTSVYWYQQALGLGLQFLLWYDEGEERNRGNFPPRFSGRQFPNYSSELNVNALELEDSALYLCASSLGDRVNQPQHFGDGTRLSIL.